These 9 T cell receptor beta chains were sequenced from one sample in a study of T-cell reconstitution after alpha-beta-depleted transplantation in children. Construction of the TCRbeta library involved unique molecular identifiers. TCRdb reprocessed the PCR reads via MiXCR and lists one record per CDR3 protein. This sample has roughly 610,000 distinct CDR3 sequences; over 9.5% occur once, and the top ten carry about 4%. The sample consisted of PBMCs from the stem cell graft donor, taken from the stem cell graft. These receptors all stem from a human donor who donated a stem cell graft to a child with acute myeloid leukemia.

The J gene is TRBJ2-1, the V gene TRBV2, with 7 bases lining up with TRBD2. This CDR3 has 15 amino acids. The V gene end was trimmed by 6 bases and the J gene end by 6 bases; junction bases not matched to a gene: 11. Germline CDR1 SNHLY, CDR2 FYNNEI. CDR3 sequence (DNA): TGTGCCAGCAGGGAGTTCTTTCAGCGGGGCAATGAGCAGTTCTTC. Its translation: CASREFFQRGNEQFF. Drawing the rest from reference TRBV2 and TRBJ2-1, the complete variable domain is EPEVTQTPSHQVTQMGQEVILRCVPISNHLYFYWYRQILGQKVEFLVSFYNNEISEKSEIFDDQFSVERPDGSNFTLKIRSTKLEDSAMYFCASREFFQRGNEQFFGPGTRLTVL.

This sequence joins TRBV6-1 and TRBJ2-3, with D possibly matching TRBD2 (5 bases). Germline V lookup: CDR1 MNHNS, CDR2 SASEGT. There are 14 residues in the CDR3. Trimming left V 5 bases short and J 4 bases short, with 13 bases between. The CDR3 bases are TGTGCCAGCAGTCGGGAAGGTCGTGCAGATACGCAGTATTTT. As protein: CASSREGRADTQYF.

This clonotype has a handful of counts. The chain recombines TRBV10-3 with TRBJ2-2; D call uncertain. The germline V and J ends were trimmed by 3 bases and 3 bases, with 5 bases remaining between them. The germline V gene has CDR1 ENHRY and CDR2 SYGVKD. The length of the CDR3 is 13 residues. CDR3 in DNA: TGTGCCATCAGTGATTTGCACACCGGGGAGCTGTTTTTT. Translated, it gives CAISDLHTGELFF.

The chain is built from TRBV7-8 and TRBJ1-2; D is ambiguous. This CDR3 is built from 15 residues. In germline, CDR1 is SGHVS, CDR2 FQNEAQ. V lost 2 bases, J lost 4 bases, and 14 bases lay in between. The CDR3 sequence is CASSLMLTQSYGYTF. The CDR3 nucleotides are TGTGCCAGCAGCTTAATGTTAACGCAGAGCTATGGCTACACCTTC.

Only a few counts were recorded for this clonotype. V is TRBV6-1 and J is TRBJ2-6; 11 bases agree with TRBD1. Unmatched junction bases numbered 10, after V lost 6 bases and J lost 3 bases. The CDR3 has 18 residues. Germline loops: CDR1 MNHNS, CDR2 SASEGT. CDR3 residues: CASRPRTGGAGGANVLTF. The CDR3 DNA follows: TGTGCCAGCAGACCCCGGACAGGGGGCGCGGGTGGGGCCAACGTCCTGACTTTC.

This clonotype was counted a single time. The rearrangement joins TRBV3-1 to TRBJ2-1, with a possible D match to TRBD1 (5 bases). Germline V gene sequence: CDR1 LGHDT, CDR2 YNNKEL (reference sequence). The length of the CDR3 is 18 residues. Trimming shortened V by 10 bases and J by 5 bases, and 30 bases separated the two germline ends. The CDR3 DNA follows: TGTGCCATCAGTTTATTCGGTCAGGGAAAGTTCACACACAATGAGCAGTTCTTC. Translated, it gives CAISLFGQGKFTHNEQFF.

About this clonotype: One end of the junction varies from germline; a read error may be responsible. The chain couples TRBV20-1 to TRBJ2-3; TRBD2 agrees at 7 bases. CDR3 length equals 15 residues. The V gene's germline CDR1 is DFQATT and CDR2 SNEGSKA (reference sequence). CDR3 coding DNA: TGCTGTGCTAGATTAGGAGCGGGAAGCACAGATACGCAGTATTTT. This codes for CCARLGAGSTDTQYF.

This clonotype was observed a handful of times. This sequence joins TRBV2 and TRBJ2-3; D is uncertain. The CDR3 totals 13 residues. The germline V gene has CDR1 SNHLY and CDR2 FYNNEI. Between the trimmed V and J ends, which lost 8 bases and 2 bases, there was a span of 11 bases. The CDR3 protein is CASLRHVTDTQYF. For the CDR3, the DNA is TGTGCCAGCTTACGACACGTCACAGATACGCAGTATTTT.

This chain connects TRBV20-1 to TRBJ2-7, with 11 bases identical to TRBD2. The CDR3 consists of 16 residues. Germline CDR1 and CDR2: DFQATT and SNEGSKA (reference sequence). V shed 6 bases and J 0 bases; nucleotides not matched to a gene: 10. The CDR3 DNA follows: TGCAGTGCACACGCCGGACTAGCGGGTAGCTCCTACGAGCAGTACTTC. Translated, it gives CSAHAGLAGSSYEQYF.